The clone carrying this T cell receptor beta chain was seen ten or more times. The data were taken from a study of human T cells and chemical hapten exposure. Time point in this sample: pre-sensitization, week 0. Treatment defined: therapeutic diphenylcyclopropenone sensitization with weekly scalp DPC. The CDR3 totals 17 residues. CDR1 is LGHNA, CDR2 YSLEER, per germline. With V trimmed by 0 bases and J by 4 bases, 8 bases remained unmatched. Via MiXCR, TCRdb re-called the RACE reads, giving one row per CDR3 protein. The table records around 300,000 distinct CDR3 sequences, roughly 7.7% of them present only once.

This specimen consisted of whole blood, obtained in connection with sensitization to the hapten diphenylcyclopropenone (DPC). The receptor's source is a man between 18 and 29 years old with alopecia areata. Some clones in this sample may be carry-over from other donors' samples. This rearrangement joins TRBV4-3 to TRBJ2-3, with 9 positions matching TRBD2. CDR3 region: CASSQEFWASGADTQYF. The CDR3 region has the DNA TGCGCCAGCAGCCAAGAATTTTGGGCTAGCGGGGCAGATACGCAGTATTTT.